This T cell receptor beta chain was observed in a study of post-analysis software for immune sequencing data. For the study at large: As for disease course, relapsing-remitting, secondary progressive and progressive-relapsing multiple sclerosis were all included. Study-wide results and caveats: Comparison of patients with controls showed five TRBV segments more frequent in patients, TRBV5-6, TRBV5-1 and TRBV20-1 among them.

As to this clonotype: The antigen is undetermined.

V lost 3 bases to trimming and J lost 0 bases, with 9 bases between them. The germline V gene encodes CDR1 SGHTA and CDR2 FQGNSA. The CDR3 totals 15 residues. Prepared TCR beta cDNA libraries contained unique molecular identifiers. In TCRdb, the PCR reads were re-called with MiXCR into one record per CDR3 protein. Of about 820,000 distinct CDR3 sequences listed, under 70% are singletons. This clonotype was obtained from a girl between 10 and 17 years old with multiple sclerosis. J is TRBJ2-1 and V is TRBV7-2; D remains ambiguous. The specimen was blood. CDR3 amino acids: CASSFDFSSYNEQFF. CDR3 DNA sequence: TGTGCCAGCAGCTTCGACTTCAGCTCCTACAATGAGCAGTTCTTC.